This T cell receptor (beta chain) appears in the sequencing data of a study of blood T cell repertoires in COVID-19. Study background: COVID-19 samples from acute and convalescent phases originated in the United States, Italy and Spain.

Participant age was about 18 to 95 years, and participants resided in roughly 25 US areas. The repertoire was sequenced with immunoSEQ multiplex PCR; TCRdb's copy has only in-frame clones and lacks some. Of about 250,000 clones in the sample, approximately 84% were seen once. Germline lookup yields CDR1 SGHNT and CDR2 YYREEE (reference sequence). There are 18 residues in the CDR3. V lost 3 bases and J lost 2, with 18 bases in between. The sequencing sample was made of PBMCs or T cells enriched from blood (not recorded which). The sequence was collected from a woman in her forties or fifties who had been exposed to COVID-19. The chain couples TRBV5-4 to TRBJ2-6; weak D call: TRBD1 (6 bases). CDR3 nucleotides: TGTGCCAGCAGCTCCTACAGGGAATCTCTGACTGGGGCCAACGTCCTGACTTTC. Protein sequence: CASSSYRESLTGANVLTF.